The TCR beta chain under discussion was sequenced for a study of early T cells in non-severe SARS-CoV-2 infection. From the 5' RACE reads, TCRdb called clonotypes with MiXCR, one entry per CDR3 protein. In the table there are tens of thousands of distinct CDR3 sequences, approximately 6% of which are singletons. As regards this clonotype: One base away lies a much larger clone, so this may be a sequencing read error.

The sequenced sample consisted of whole blood. The TCR originated in an adult who was a healthcare worker with PCR-confirmed SARS-CoV-2 infection or an uninfected control (not recorded which).

In nucleotides, the CDR3 is TGTGCCAGCAGTTACTCGCTGTCCACAGATACGCCGTATTTT. It specifies CASSYSLSTDTPYF. V and J are TRBV6-5 and TRBJ2-3; D gene ambiguous. Germline CDR1 reads MNHEY; CDR2 reads SVGAGI. The CDR3 has 14 amino acids.